The clone carrying this T cell receptor beta chain was observed a few times. The data derive from a study of blood T cell repertoires in COVID-19. Study summary: The United States, Italy and Spain supplied acute and convalescent COVID-19 samples. T cells, B-cell-depleted T cells, or PBMCs provided the cDNA or gDNA that served as material.

For recovered donors of Cohort 3, there were two negative PCRs, clearance, or symptom resolution. The repertoire was sequenced with immunoSEQ multiplex PCR; TCRdb's copy has only in-frame clones and lacks some. The table includes about 130,000 clones, about 80% detected once. Germline V gene sequence: CDR1 MDHEN, CDR2 SYDVKM. V lost 3 bases, J lost 3 bases, and 12 bases lay in between. This CDR3 region has 14 residues. The sample comprised PBMCs or T cells enriched from blood (not recorded which). V usage is TRBV28 and J usage is TRBJ2-7; possible D gene TRBD2, 5 bases. This receptor was identified in a woman aged 45-65 years who had recovered from COVID-19. The CDR3 spells CASSFRGESYEQYF. The DNA for the CDR3 is TGTGCCAGCAGTTTCCGGGGAGAGAGCTACGAGCAGTACTTC.